Listed below are T cell receptor beta chains from one sample, sequenced in a study of blood T cell repertoires in COVID-19. The repertoire was sequenced with immunoSEQ multiplex PCR; TCRdb's copy has only in-frame clones and lacks some. The sample consists of around 450,000 clones, roughly 87% of them appearing once. Sequencing input: PBMCs or T cells enriched from blood (not recorded which). All receptors come from a young woman with acute COVID-19. Each CDR3 is given with its conserved first and last residue. The order of the fields is J gene, V gene, clone size, D gene, CDR3 DNA, CDR3 protein. A D gene is named only where the DNA matches it firmly. Clone size is given for some rows only: seen once, a few or many times, or a class if the clone is expanded.

>TRBJ2-7|TRBV9|NA|NA
TGTGCCAGCAGCGTAGATTGGAGTGTATCCTACGAGCAGTACTTC
CASSVDWSVSYEQYF
>TRBJ2-7|TRBV9|NA|TRBD1
TGTGCCAGCAGCGGCCGGGACAGGGATTCTCTCTACGAGCAGTACTTC
CASSGRDRDSLYEQYF
>TRBJ2-7|TRBV20-1|NA|NA
TGCAGTGCTAGTGCCAGGGACTACGAGCAGTACTTC
CSASARDYEQYF
>TRBJ2-1|TRBV4-1|NA|TRBD1
TGCGCCAGCAGCCAAGGATCGAGACAGGGATACAATGAGCAGTTCTTC
CASSQGSRQGYNEQFF
>TRBJ2-3|TRBV3-1/TRBV3-2|NA|TRBD2
TGTGCCAGCAGCCAAGTCCCGGGAGGGCTAGCAGATACGCAGTATTTT
CASSQVPGGLADTQYF
>TRBJ2-2|TRBV9|NA|NA
TGTGCCAGCAGCGTGGGTGCAGGGACCGGGGAGCTGTTTTTT
CASSVGAGTGELFF
>TRBJ2-3|TRBV2|NA|NA
TGTGCCAGCGCCGAGGCGGTAATTCAAGATACGCAGTATTTT
CASAEAVIQDTQYF
>TRBJ2-1|TRBV5-1|NA|TRBD2
TGCGCCAGCAGCCCGGTGACTAGCGGACACAATGAGCAGTTCTTC
CASSPVTSGHNEQFF
>TRBJ2-2|TRBV9|NA|NA
TGTGCCAGCAGCGCCCAACAGGGCACCGGGGAGCTGTTTTTT
CASSAQQGTGELFF
>TRBJ2-5|TRBV11-3|few|TRBD2
TGTGCCAGCAGCTTGAGCGGGAGGGGACAAGAGACCCAGTACTTC
CASSLSGRGQETQYF
>TRBJ2-3|TRBV10-3|NA|NA
TGTGCCATCAAATCACAAAGGGGGGGGGATTCAGATACGCAGTATTTT
CAIKSQRGGDSDTQYF
>TRBJ1-1|TRBV21-1|NA|NA
TGTGCCAGCAGCAAAGAGGGACCGTTACAGGGGCTTGGCACTGAAGCTTTCTTT
CASSKEGPLQGLGTEAFF
>TRBJ1-6|TRBV10-3|NA|TRBD1
TGTGCCATCAGAGCCGGGACAGGGAATTCACCCCTCCACTTT
CAIRAGTGNSPLHF
>TRBJ1-1|TRBV3-1/TRBV3-2|NA|TRBD1
TGTGCCAGCAGCCAATCTGCAGGGGGTTATCTGACTGAAGCTTTCTTT
CASSQSAGGYLTEAFF
>TRBJ2-1|TRBV11-2|once|TRBD2
TGTGCCAGCAGCTTATACGGAGCGGGAGGGCCCAATGAGCAGTTCTTC
CASSLYGAGGPNEQFF
>TRBJ2-1|TRBV9|NA|TRBD2
TGTGCCAGCAGCAATCGGGGGGGCTCCTACAATGAGCAGTTCTTC
CASSNRGGSYNEQFF
>TRBJ2-5|TRBV20-1|many|NA
TGCAGTGCTAGTCGGGCAGGGTCAGAGACCCAGTACTTC
CSASRAGSETQYF
>TRBJ2-3|TRBV14|NA|TRBD2
TGTGCCAGCAGCAAGGGACTAGCGGGCACAGATACGCAGTATTTT
CASSKGLAGTDTQYF
>TRBJ2-7|TRBV18|NA|TRBD1
TGTGCCAGCTCACCACGACAGGGTACCTACGAGCAGTACTTC
CASSPRQGTYEQYF
>TRBJ1-1|TRBV18|NA|NA
TGTGCCAGCTCACCACCACCTATGGGAGCGAACACTGAAGCTTTCTTT
CASSPPPMGANTEAFF
>TRBJ2-2|TRBV3-1/TRBV3-2|NA|TRBD1
TGTGCCAGCAGCCAGGGGACAGGGGGTACCGGGGAGCTGTTTTTT
CASSQGTGGTGELFF
>TRBJ2-1|TRBV3-1/TRBV3-2|few|NA
TGTGCCAGCAGCCAGACGGACGGGAGTGAGCAGTTCTTC
CASSQTDGSEQFF
>TRBJ1-2|TRBV2|NA|TRBD1
TGTGCCAGCAGTGAAGCGGAACAGGGGTGGGTGGATGGCTACACCTTC
CASSEAEQGWVDGYTF
>TRBJ2-7|TRBV19|NA|TRBD2
TGTGCCAGTAGTAGGGGACTAGCCACCTCCTACGAGCAGTACTTC
CASSRGLATSYEQYF
>TRBJ1-2|TRBV5-4|NA|TRBD1
TGTGCCAGCAGCCCCTCGGGACAGAGACGGGTAGGCTATGGCTACACCTTC
CASSPSGQRRVGYGYTF
>TRBJ2-3|TRBV29-1|NA|NA
TGCAGCGTTGAATCCCAGGGCACAGATACGCAGTATTTT
CSVESQGTDTQYF
>TRBJ2-5|TRBV20-1|NA|NA
TGCAGTGCTAGTCGTGGGGCTGTGACCCAGTACTTC
CSASRGAVTQYF
>TRBJ2-5|TRBV5-1|few|NA
TGCGCCAGCAGCCCTGGGCCCATACAAGAGACCCAGTACTTC
CASSPGPIQETQYF
>TRBJ2-7|TRBV6-6|few|NA
TGTGCCAGCAGTTACCCGCGAGGCAGTTCCTACGAGCAGTACTTC
CASSYPRGSSYEQYF
>TRBJ2-1|TRBV10-1|NA|TRBD1
TGCGCCAGCAGTGCGCGAACCGGGACAGGGGAGTACAATGAGCAGTTCTTC
CASSARTGTGEYNEQFF
>TRBJ1-6|TRBV18|NA|TRBD1
TGTGCCAGCTCCCTCACAGGGGATAATTCACCCCTCCACTTT
CASSLTGDNSPLHF